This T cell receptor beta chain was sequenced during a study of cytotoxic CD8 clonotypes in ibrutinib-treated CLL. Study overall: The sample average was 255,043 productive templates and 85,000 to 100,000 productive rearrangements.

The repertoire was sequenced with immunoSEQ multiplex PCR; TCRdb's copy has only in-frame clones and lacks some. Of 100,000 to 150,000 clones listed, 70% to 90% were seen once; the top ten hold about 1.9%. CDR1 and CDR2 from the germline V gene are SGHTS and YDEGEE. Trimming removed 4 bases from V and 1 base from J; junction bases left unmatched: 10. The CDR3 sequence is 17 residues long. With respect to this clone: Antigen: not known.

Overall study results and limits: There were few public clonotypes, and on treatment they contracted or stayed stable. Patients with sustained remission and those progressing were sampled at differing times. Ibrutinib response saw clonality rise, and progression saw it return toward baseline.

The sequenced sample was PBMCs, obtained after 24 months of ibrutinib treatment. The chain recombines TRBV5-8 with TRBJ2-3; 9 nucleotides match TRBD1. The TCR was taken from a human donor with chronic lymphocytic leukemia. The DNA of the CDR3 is TGTGCCAGCAGCCAGGACAGGGGAGGGACTGGCACAGATACGCAGTATTTT. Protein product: CASSQDRGGTGTDTQYF.